This T cell receptor (beta chain) was sequenced for a study of T cells in Graves' hyperthyroidism and ophthalmopathy. In the study overall: Upon initial diagnosis and before any treatment, peripheral blood was collected. Regarding the study as a whole: The model foresaw ophthalmopathy a median roughly 6 months prior to onset.

It was considered stable Graves' hyperthyroidism when ophthalmopathy did not progress within 18 months. Diagnosis rested on symptoms, serum thyroxine and TRAb, thyroid ultrasound, and orbital computed tomography. In this sample, this clonotype turned up a few times. The antigen is unknown. Trimming took off 7 bases at V and 0 bases at J, with 12 bases between the two ends. The CDR3 consists of 14 residues. Germline V lookup: CDR1 MDHEN, CDR2 SYDVKM. TCR beta CDR3 sequences were amplified from RNA transcripts. A first-round RT-PCR of the TCR CDR3 used the HTBI primer set. Each CDR3 protein is one row after TCRdb ran MiXCR on the multiplex PCR reads. The table lists a few hundred thousand distinct CDR3 sequences, roughly 14% of them singletons.

The chain combines TRBV28 with TRBJ1-1, with TRBD1 as a possible D gene (5 bases). Sequenced input: blood. The TCR sequence derives from a woman between 18 and 30 years old with Graves' hyperthyroidism. CDR3 coding DNA: TGTGCCAGCACTATAGCAGGGTTGAACACTGAAGCTTTCTTT. Translating it yields CASTIAGLNTEAFF.